One and the same sample provided the 29 T cell receptor beta chains below, sequenced in a study of cytomegalovirus exposure and HLA in healthy donors. The PCR had 60 Vbeta and 13 Jbeta primers. The repertoire was sequenced with immunoSEQ multiplex PCR; TCRdb's copy has only in-frame clones and lacks some. The table lists some 77,000 clones, around 77% of them singletons. Sequenced material: PBMCs. The receptors come from a woman between 40 and 55 years old in good health and CMV-seropositive.

The V call is TRBV4-2, the J call TRBJ1-2; D remains ambiguous. Germline V gene lookup returns CDR1 LGHNA and CDR2 YNFKEQ. This CDR3 spans 14 amino acids. Trimming left V 1 base short and J 4 bases short, with 10 bases between. As DNA, the CDR3 is TGTGCCAGCAGCCAAGCCGGGATCCTCTATGGCTACACCTTC. Its protein is CASSQAGILYGYTF.

This clone showed up just once. The chain carries TRBV27 and TRBJ2-7, with 10 nucleotides matching TRBD2. The CDR3 covers 13 residues. Germline trimming cut 5 bases from V and 3 bases from J; bases unmatched to any gene: 1. Looked up from germline, CDR1 is MNHEY and CDR2 is SMNVEV (reference sequence). DNA of the CDR3: TGTGCCAGCAGTCTAGCGGGAGACTACGAGCAGTACTTC. It is translated as CASSLAGDYEQYF.

This clone was observed a single time. The chain recombines TRBV5-1 with TRBJ2-1, with TRBD2 matching over 11 bases. The CDR3 runs to 18 residues. Germline lookup yields CDR1 SGHRS and CDR2 YFSETQ. With V trimmed by 0 bases and J by 0 bases, 5 bases remained unmatched. DNA of the CDR3: TGCGCCAGCAGCTTGGCGACTAGCGGGAAAAACTCCTACAATGAGCAGTTCTTC. It encodes CASSLATSGKNSYNEQFF.

The rearrangement links TRBV2 to TRBJ2-3, with D unresolved. Germline-derived CDR1 and CDR2 are SNHLY and FYNNEI. Trimming removed 4 bases at V and 4 bases at J, with 9 bases between. The CDR3 length is 13 residues. The CDR3 sequence is CASSVPGPDTQYF. CDR3 coding DNA: TGTGCCAGCAGTGTTCCTGGGCCAGATACGCAGTATTTT.

The chain links TRBV30 to TRBJ1-6, with 8 positions matching TRBD1. Germline V gene data show CDR1 as GTSNPN and CDR2 as SVGIG (reference sequence). V dropped 0 bases and J dropped 8; count of bases not matched to a gene: 3. This CDR3 spans 14 amino acids. In DNA, the CDR3 is TGTGCCTGGAGTGTACTGACAGGGGATTCACCCCTCCACTTT. It encodes CAWSVLTGDSPLHF.

The chain uses TRBV5-8 and TRBJ2-1; D might be TRBD2 (5 bases). Trimming pared 0 bases from V and 0 bases from J, leaving 10 bases between. The length of the CDR3 is 16 residues. CDR1 and CDR2 (germline): SGHTS, YDEGEE. Written as DNA, the CDR3 is TGTGCCAGCAGCTTGGGGACTCGGAGCTCCTACAATGAGCAGTTCTTC. Protein sequence: CASSLGTRSSYNEQFF.

The chain links TRBV5-1 to TRBJ1-1; no reliable D call. The CDR3 totals 15 residues. Trimming took off 4 bases at V and 3 bases at J, with 16 bases between the two ends. The germline V gene encodes CDR1 SGHRS and CDR2 YFSETQ. The CDR3 loop is CASSPQYGGYTEAFF. In DNA, the CDR3 is TGCGCCAGCAGCCCACAATATGGCGGTTACACTGAAGCTTTCTTT.

V gene TRBV15 combines with J gene TRBJ2-7; TRBD1 agrees at 8 bases. Per germline, CDR1 LNHNV and CDR2 YYDKDF (reference sequence). Trimming cost V 3 bases and J 2 bases; bases outside gene matches: 3. There are 14 residues in the CDR3. The CDR3 DNA sequence: TGTGCCACCAGCAGTGACAGGGGTCCCTACGAGCAGTACTTC. It codes for CATSSDRGPYEQYF.

The chain joins TRBV5-1 to TRBJ2-2; D gene uncertain. This CDR3 spans 14 amino acids. V lost 4 bases, J lost 1 base, and 8 bases lay in between. Germline V gene sequence: CDR1 SGHRS, CDR2 YFSETQ. CDR3 protein: CASSSAGNTGELFF. The CDR3 DNA reads as TGCGCCAGCAGCAGCGCCGGGAACACCGGGGAGCTGTTTTTT.

This clone occurred a few times. The chain has TRBV29-1 and TRBJ1-1; no firm D call. The V end lost 6 bases, the J end lost 1 base, and 12 bases lay between the germline ends. Germline values: CDR1 SQVTM, CDR2 ANQGSEA. This CDR3 has 13 residues. The CDR3 reads CSVALVGNTEAFF. CDR3 nucleotide sequence: TGCAGCGTGGCCCTGGTTGGGAACACTGAAGCTTTCTTT.

This sequence joins TRBV13 and TRBJ1-1; D perhaps matches TRBD1 (5 bases). Trimming shortened V by 5 bases and J by 0 bases, and 19 bases separated the two germline ends. Germline V gene lookup returns CDR1 PRHDT and CDR2 FYEKMQ (reference sequence). The CDR3 extends over 17 amino acids. The CDR3 sequence is CASSAKWGGKLNTEAFF. For the CDR3, the DNA is TGTGCCAGCAGCGCGAAATGGGGGGGGAAGCTGAACACTGAAGCTTTCTTT.

The rearrangement uses TRBV21-1 and TRBJ2-1; the table's TRBD2 call for D was not verified on the DNA. TRBV21-1 is recorded as a pseudogene. The CDR3 contains 18 residues. CDR3 DNA: TGTGCCAGCAGCAAAGCGCGGGAGGACATAGATACCTACAATGAGCAGTTCTTC. Translated, it gives CASSKAREDIDTYNEQFF.

The chain combines TRBV18 with TRBJ1-5; D is perhaps TRBD1 (5 bases). Trimming left V 6 bases short and J 7 bases short, with 13 bases between. CDR3 size: 13 residues. The germline V gene has CDR1 KGHSH and CDR2 LQKENI. The chain's CDR3 is CASSQQTAQPQHF. The CDR3 DNA sequence: TGTGCCAGCTCGCAACAGACAGCGCAGCCCCAGCATTTT.

CDR3 nucleotide sequence: TGTGCCAGCAGCTTGGGGGGAGGGGGAGGGCACTCCTACGAGCAGTACTTC. It is translated as CASSLGGGGGHSYEQYF. V usage is TRBV5-4 and J usage is TRBJ2-7; tentatively, D is TRBD2 (7 bases). In germline, CDR1 is SGHNT, CDR2 YYREEE (reference sequence). This CDR3 has 17 amino acids. V was trimmed by 0 bases and J by 0 bases, leaving 16 bases between them.

CDR3 sequence (DNA): TGTGCCAGCAGTACGACAGGGGGCATGGGAGAGACCCAGTACTTC. Its translation: CASSTTGGMGETQYF. The chain links TRBV2 to TRBJ2-5; 10 bases are a match to TRBD1. Trimming at V came to 5 bases and at J to 4 bases, leaving 7 bases not matched to a gene. Germline CDR1 SNHLY, CDR2 FYNNEI. This CDR3 comprises 15 residues.

CDR3 region: CAISDRGYNSPLHF. The CDR3 DNA is TGTGCCATCAGTGACAGGGGCTATAATTCACCCCTCCACTTT. V is TRBV10-3 and J is TRBJ1-6; D possibly corresponds to TRBD1 (6 bases). V lost 3 bases, J lost 3 bases, and 6 bases lay in between. This CDR3 has 14 amino acids. CDR1 is ENHRY and CDR2 is SYGVKD in the germline V gene.

The V and J genes are TRBV20-1 and TRBJ2-5; D gene uncertain. This CDR3 comprises 11 residues. V was cut by 1 base and J by 7 bases, with 7 bases left in between. Germline CDR1 is DFQATT and CDR2 is SNEGSKA (reference sequence). The CDR3 bases are TGCAGTGCTAGAGTACGAGGGACCCAGTACTTC. This translates into CSARVRGTQYF.

The J gene is TRBJ2-7, the V gene TRBV7-6; no clear D gene. In germline, CDR1 is SGHVS, CDR2 FNYEAQ. V was pared by 4 bases and J by 3 bases, with 10 bases between. The CDR3 spans 13 residues. Here the CDR3 reads CASSSPSGYEQYF. CDR3 coding DNA: TGTGCCAGCAGCTCCCCCTCCGGCTACGAGCAGTACTTC.

The V gene is TRBV5-1, the J gene TRBJ1-2; no clear D gene. The CDR3 contains 13 residues. V lost 7 bases, J lost 4 bases, and 14 bases lay in between. Germline V gene data show CDR1 as SGHRS and CDR2 as YFSETQ. CDR3 DNA sequence: TGCGCCAGCGGGGAGGGATGGGGCTATGGCTACACCTTC. Amino acids: CASGEGWGYGYTF.

This clone occurred a few times. The J gene is TRBJ1-1, the V gene TRBV6-5; the match to TRBD1 covers 7 bases. This CDR3 is 12 amino acids long. V trimming: 4 bases; J trimming: 7 bases; junction bases outside the gene matches: 3. The germline V gene has CDR1 MNHEY and CDR2 SVGAGI. Here the CDR3 reads CASSSGTVEAFF. For the CDR3, the DNA is TGTGCCAGCAGTTCTGGGACAGTTGAAGCTTTCTTT.

The chain links TRBV28 to TRBJ2-7; 7 nucleotides agree with TRBD1. With 5 bases clipped from V and 3 bases from J, the junction kept 13 bases outside the gene matches. Germline V lookup: CDR1 MDHEN, CDR2 SYDVKM. The length of the CDR3 is 16 residues. The CDR3 DNA reads as TGTGCCAGCAGTACCGTCCACAGGGGTTCTCGCTACGAGCAGTACTTC. This codes for CASSTVHRGSRYEQYF.

This rearrangement joins TRBV18 to TRBJ2-3, with 8 bases matching TRBD2. There are 13 residues in the CDR3. Germline V gene data show CDR1 as KGHSH and CDR2 as LQKENI. V lost 5 bases and J lost 11; bases outside the gene matches: 9. The CDR3 reads CASSSGGGSKQYF. Here the CDR3 DNA reads TGTGCCAGCTCAAGTGGCGGGGGGAGTAAGCAGTATTTT.

There are a few counts of this clone. CDR3: CASSSRQGDTGELFF. For the CDR3, the DNA is TGTGCCAGCAGCTCCCGACAGGGGGACACCGGGGAGCTGTTTTTT. The rearrangement joins TRBV11-2 to TRBJ2-2; TRBD1 aligns across 9 bases. CDR1 is SGHAT and CDR2 is FQNNGV in the germline V gene. J gave up 3 bases and V 4 bases, and 3 bases lay outside the gene matches. CDR3 length equals 15 residues.

The rearrangement joins TRBV5-4 to TRBJ2-7; 13 bases are a match to TRBD2. The CDR3 spans 18 residues. Germline CDR1 and CDR2: SGHNT and YYREEE (reference sequence). V shed 4 bases and J 1 base; nucleotides not matched to a gene: 11. Here the CDR3 reads CASSPNLGTSGMSYEQYF. The CDR3 DNA reads as TGTGCCAGCAGCCCGAACTTAGGGACTAGCGGGATGTCCTACGAGCAGTACTTC.

The chain couples TRBV10-3 to TRBJ1-1; D is undetermined. Germline CDR1 is ENHRY and CDR2 is SYGVKD. The CDR3 has 16 residues. With 0 bases removed from V and 5 bases from J, the gap between germline ends came to 16 bases. As DNA, the CDR3 is TGTGCCATCAGTGAGTCTGTAATCAAGGAGAATACTGAAGCTTTCTTT. It yields the protein CAISESVIKENTEAFF.

The CDR3 region is CASSDTGTVSYEQYF. The CDR3 DNA sequence: TGTGCCAGCAGCGACACCGGGACAGTCTCCTACGAGCAGTACTTC. The rearrangement joins TRBV25-1 to TRBJ2-7, with TRBD1 matching over 7 bases. Unmatched junction bases numbered 8, after V lost 6 bases and J lost 0 bases. Germline V gives CDR1 MGHDK, CDR2 SYGVNS. The CDR3 contains 15 residues.

The rearrangement joins TRBV5-1 to TRBJ2-5; 8 bases match TRBD2. V lost 0 bases and J lost 5; bases outside the gene matches: 9. The CDR3 is 16 amino acids. Germline V gene data show CDR1 as SGHRS and CDR2 as YFSETQ. The CDR3 DNA sequence: TGCGCCAGCAGCTTGGCCGGTCCGGGAGGGCCGGAGACCCAGTACTTC. Protein product: CASSLAGPGGPETQYF.

This clone was seen more than once but under ten times. The CDR3, as DNA: TGTGCCTGGAGCCGGGGTCTTTATGGGTACGAGCAGTACTTC. Translated: CAWSRGLYGYEQYF. The V gene is TRBV30, the J gene TRBJ2-7; possible D gene TRBD2, 5 bases. Per germline, CDR1 GTSNPN and CDR2 SVGIG (reference sequence). Trimming took off 3 bases at V and 4 bases at J, with 16 bases between the two ends. The CDR3 runs 14 residues.

The chain couples TRBV6-1 to TRBJ2-7; D ambiguous. V was trimmed by 4 bases and J by 3 bases, leaving 10 bases between them. Germline lookup yields CDR1 MNHNS and CDR2 SASEGT. This CDR3 region has 13 residues. The CDR3 DNA is TGTGCCAGCAGTGTATACAGAGACTACGAGCAGTACTTC. Translating it yields CASSVYRDYEQYF.